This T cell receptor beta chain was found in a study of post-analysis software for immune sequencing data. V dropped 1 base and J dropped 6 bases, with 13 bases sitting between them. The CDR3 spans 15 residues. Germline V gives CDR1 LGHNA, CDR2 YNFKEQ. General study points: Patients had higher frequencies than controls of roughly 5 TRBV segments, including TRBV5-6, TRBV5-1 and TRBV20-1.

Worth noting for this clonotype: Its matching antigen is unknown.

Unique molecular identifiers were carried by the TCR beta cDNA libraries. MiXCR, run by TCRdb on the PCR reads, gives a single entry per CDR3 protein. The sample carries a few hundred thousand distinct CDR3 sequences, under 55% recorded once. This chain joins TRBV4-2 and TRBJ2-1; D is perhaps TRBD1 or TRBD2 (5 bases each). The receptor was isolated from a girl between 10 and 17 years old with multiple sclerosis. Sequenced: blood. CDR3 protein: CASSQGGPEGNEQFF. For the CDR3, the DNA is TGTGCCAGCAGCCAAGGGGGACCCGAAGGCAATGAGCAGTTCTTC.